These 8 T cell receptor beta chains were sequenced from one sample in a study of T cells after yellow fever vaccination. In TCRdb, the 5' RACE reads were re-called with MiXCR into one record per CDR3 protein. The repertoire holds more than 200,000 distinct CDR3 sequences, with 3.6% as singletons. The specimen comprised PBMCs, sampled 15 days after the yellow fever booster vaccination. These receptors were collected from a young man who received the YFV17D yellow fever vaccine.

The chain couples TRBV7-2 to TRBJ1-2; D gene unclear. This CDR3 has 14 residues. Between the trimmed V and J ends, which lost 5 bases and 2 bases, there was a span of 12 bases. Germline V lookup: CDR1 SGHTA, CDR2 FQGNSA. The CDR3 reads CASSGVPGNYGYTF. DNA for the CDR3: TGTGCCAGCAGCGGAGTCCCAGGAAACTATGGCTACACCTTC.

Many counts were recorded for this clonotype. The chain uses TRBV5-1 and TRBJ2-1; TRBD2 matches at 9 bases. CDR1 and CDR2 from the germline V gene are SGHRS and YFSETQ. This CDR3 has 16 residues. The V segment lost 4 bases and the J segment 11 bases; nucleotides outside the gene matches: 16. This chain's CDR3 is CASSQGRASGDLKQFF. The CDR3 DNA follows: TGCGCCAGCAGCCAGGGGAGGGCTAGCGGGGACCTGAAGCAGTTCTTC.

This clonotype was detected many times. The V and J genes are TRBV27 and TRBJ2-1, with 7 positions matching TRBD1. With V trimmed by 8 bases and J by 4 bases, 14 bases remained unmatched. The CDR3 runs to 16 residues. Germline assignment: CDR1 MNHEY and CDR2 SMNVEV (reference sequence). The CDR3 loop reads CASSSILRGTYNEQFF. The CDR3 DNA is TGTGCCAGCTCCTCCATCCTCAGGGGGACATACAATGAGCAGTTCTTC.

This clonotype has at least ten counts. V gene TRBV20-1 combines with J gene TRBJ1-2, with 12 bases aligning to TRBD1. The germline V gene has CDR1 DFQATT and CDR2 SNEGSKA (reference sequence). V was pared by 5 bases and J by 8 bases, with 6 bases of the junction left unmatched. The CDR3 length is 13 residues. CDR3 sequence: CSAGTGGAWGYTF. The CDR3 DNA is TGCAGTGCTGGGACAGGGGGCGCGTGGGGCTACACCTTC.

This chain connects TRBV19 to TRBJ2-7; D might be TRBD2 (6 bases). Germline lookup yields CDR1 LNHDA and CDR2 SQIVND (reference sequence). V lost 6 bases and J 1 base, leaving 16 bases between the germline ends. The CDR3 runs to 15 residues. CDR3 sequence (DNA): TGTGCCAGTAGCCCGCGGGGTAGCGTATCCTACGAGCAGTACTTC. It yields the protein CASSPRGSVSYEQYF.

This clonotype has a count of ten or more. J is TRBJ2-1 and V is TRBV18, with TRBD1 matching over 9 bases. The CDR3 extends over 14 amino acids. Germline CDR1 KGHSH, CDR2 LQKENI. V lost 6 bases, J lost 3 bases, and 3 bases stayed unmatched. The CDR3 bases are TGTGCCAGCTCGCGGGACAGGGTCTACAATGAGCAGTTCTTC. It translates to CASSRDRVYNEQFF.

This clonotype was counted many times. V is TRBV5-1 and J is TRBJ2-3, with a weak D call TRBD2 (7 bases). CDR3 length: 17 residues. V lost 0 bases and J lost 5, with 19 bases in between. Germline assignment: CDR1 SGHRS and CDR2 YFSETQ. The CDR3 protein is CASSLELSGGRGDTQYF. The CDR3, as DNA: TGCGCCAGCAGCTTGGAGTTATCGGGGGGCCGTGGAGATACGCAGTATTTT.

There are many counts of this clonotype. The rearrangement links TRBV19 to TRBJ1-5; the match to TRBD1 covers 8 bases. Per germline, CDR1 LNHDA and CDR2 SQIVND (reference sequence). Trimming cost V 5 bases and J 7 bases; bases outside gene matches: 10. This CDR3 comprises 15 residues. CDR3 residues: CASSPFQGAQQPQHF. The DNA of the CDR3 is TGTGCCAGTAGTCCATTTCAGGGGGCGCAGCAGCCCCAGCATTTT.